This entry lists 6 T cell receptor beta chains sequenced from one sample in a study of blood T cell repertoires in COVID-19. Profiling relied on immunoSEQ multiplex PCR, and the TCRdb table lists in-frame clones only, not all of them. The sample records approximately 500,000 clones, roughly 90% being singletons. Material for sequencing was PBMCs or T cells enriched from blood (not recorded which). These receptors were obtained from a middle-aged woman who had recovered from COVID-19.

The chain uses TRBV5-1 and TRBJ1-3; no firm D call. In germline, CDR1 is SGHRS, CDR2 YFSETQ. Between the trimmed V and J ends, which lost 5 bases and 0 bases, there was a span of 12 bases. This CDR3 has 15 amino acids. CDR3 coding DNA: TGCGCCAGCAGAGTTTTCCCTAGCTCTGGAAACACCATATATTTT. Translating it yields CASRVFPSSGNTIYF.

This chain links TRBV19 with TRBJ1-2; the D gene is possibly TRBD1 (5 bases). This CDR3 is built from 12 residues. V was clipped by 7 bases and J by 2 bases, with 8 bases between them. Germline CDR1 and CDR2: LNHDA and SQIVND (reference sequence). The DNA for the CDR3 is TGTGCCAGTACCAGGGCGAACTATGGCTACACCTTC. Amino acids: CASTRANYGYTF.

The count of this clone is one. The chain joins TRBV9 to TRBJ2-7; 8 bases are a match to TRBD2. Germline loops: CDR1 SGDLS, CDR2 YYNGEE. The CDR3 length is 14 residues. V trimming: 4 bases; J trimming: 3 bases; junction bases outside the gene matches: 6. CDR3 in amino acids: CASSNLAGNYEQYF. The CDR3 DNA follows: TGTGCCAGCAGCAATTTAGCGGGAAACTACGAGCAGTACTTC.

The CDR3 loop is CASSLALYLAGGPADTQYF. The CDR3 DNA reads TGTGCCAGCAGCTTGGCCCTCTATCTAGCGGGAGGGCCGGCAGATACGCAGTATTTT. The rearrangement joins TRBV11-3 to TRBJ2-3, with TRBD2 identical over 12 bases. The V gene end was trimmed by 3 bases and the J gene end by 4 bases; junction bases not matched to a gene: 14. There are 19 residues in the CDR3. The germline gives CDR1 SGHNT, CDR2 YENEEA.

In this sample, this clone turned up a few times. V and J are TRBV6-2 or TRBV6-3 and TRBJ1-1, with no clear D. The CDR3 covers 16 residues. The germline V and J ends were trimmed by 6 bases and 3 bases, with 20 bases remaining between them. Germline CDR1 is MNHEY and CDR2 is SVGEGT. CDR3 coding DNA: TGTGCCAGCAGCCCATTGGGAGGGCCCCTGGACACTGAAGCTTTCTTT. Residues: CASSPLGGPLDTEAFF.

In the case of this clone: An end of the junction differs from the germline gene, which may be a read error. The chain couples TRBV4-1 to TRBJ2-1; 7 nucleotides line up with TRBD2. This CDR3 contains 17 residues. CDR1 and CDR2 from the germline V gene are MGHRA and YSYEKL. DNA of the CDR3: TGCGCCAGCAGCCATCCCCGGGACTACATCTCCTCCAATGAGCAGTTCTTC. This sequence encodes CASSHPRDYISSNEQFF.